The 5 T cell receptor beta chains given below trace back to one sample, sequenced in a study of blood T cells in healthy people across ages. Then a second PCR, running about 6 to 11 cycles, was carried out with a sample-barcoded 5' primer and a J-beta primer mix. TCRdb analysed the 5' RACE reads with MiXCR anew, one entry per CDR3 protein. The sample lists some 1.5 million distinct CDR3 sequences, roughly 28% occurring once. Sequencing was done on a sample of blood. These receptors were taken from a woman aged 30 to 39 in good health.

V usage is TRBV20-1 and J usage is TRBJ2-7; no clear D. The V and J ends lost 3 bases and 3 bases respectively, with 12 bases between them. Germline V CDR1 and CDR2: DFQATT, SNEGSKA (reference sequence). CDR3 length equals 13 residues. Written as DNA, the CDR3 is TGCAGTGCTAGGTCAGAGAACGGCTACGAGCAGTACTTC. Translation: CSARSENGYEQYF.

The rearrangement uses TRBV19 and TRBJ2-1; the match to TRBD2 covers 7 bases. CDR3 length: 15 amino acids. Germline V gives CDR1 LNHDA, CDR2 SQIVND (reference sequence). V shed 7 bases, J shed 0 bases, and the junction held 6 bases outside the gene matches. As DNA, the CDR3 is TGTGCCAGTACGGGGGGTGCGAGCTCCTACAATGAGCAGTTCTTC. It codes for CASTGGASSYNEQFF.

The gene calls are TRBV5-1 and TRBJ2-7; the D gene is possibly TRBD2 (6 bases). V was cut by 4 bases and J by 6 bases, with 11 bases left in between. CDR3 length equals 12 residues. Germline assignment: CDR1 SGHRS and CDR2 YFSETQ. The CDR3 reads CASSNGGGEQYF. Here the CDR3 DNA reads TGCGCCAGCAGCAACGGGGGAGGCGAGCAGTACTTC.

The chain has TRBV12-3 or TRBV12-4 and TRBJ2-1; D not resolved. The CDR3 runs 12 residues. Trimming took off 2 bases at V and 13 bases at J, with 12 bases between the two ends. Here the CDR3 reads CASSLYRIEQFF. CDR3 nucleotides: TGTGCCAGCAGTTTATACCGAATAGAACAGTTCTTC.

The J gene is TRBJ2-1, the V gene TRBV29-1; a weak D match, TRBD2 (6 bases). This CDR3 contains 16 residues. Germline values: CDR1 SQVTM, CDR2 ANQGSEA. The V end was cut by 1 base, the J end by 1 base, with 14 bases between. CDR3 nucleotides: TGCAGCGTTGAAGGCGGGCTAGCGCGGTCCTACAATGAGCAGTTCTTC. Its protein product is CSVEGGLARSYNEQFF.